The 14 T cell receptor beta chains below come from one sample, sequenced in a study of CD4+ T cells in melanoma. TCRdb keeps only in-frame clones here, not all; method: immunoSEQ multiplex PCR. The sample has 11,000 to 15,000 clones; 63% are singletons. The sample taken for sequencing was cells from a culture (not recorded whether cultured in vitro). These receptors originate from a human donor with melanoma.

There are a few counts of this clone. The chain carries TRBV6-1 and TRBJ2-5, with D perhaps matching TRBD2 (5 bases). Between the trimmed V and J ends, which lost 4 bases and 5 bases, there was a span of 11 bases. CDR3 length equals 13 residues. CDR1 and CDR2 from the germline V gene are MNHNS and SASEGT. The chain's CDR3 is CASSATRTETQYF. CDR3 bases: TGTGCCAGCAGTGCTACTAGAACGGAGACCCAGTACTTC.

The chain has TRBV5-6 and TRBJ1-2, with TRBD1 identical over 9 bases. CDR1 and CDR2 from the germline V gene are SGHDT and YYEEEE. CDR3 length: 12 amino acids. V dropped 3 bases and J dropped 8; count of bases not matched to a gene: 2. CDR3 nucleotide sequence: TGTGCCAGCAGCTGGACAGGGGCCGGCTACACCTTC. Its translation is CASSWTGAGYTF. Looking up the rest from reference TRBV5-6 and TRBJ1-2 gives the full variable domain: DAGVTQSPTHLIKTRGQQVTLRCSPKSGHDTVSWYQQALGQGPQFIFQYYEEEERQRGNFPDRFSGHQFPNYSSELNVNALLLGDSALYLCASSWTGAGYTFGSGTRLTVV.

This clone was counted a few times. This chain connects TRBV5-4 to TRBJ1-2; TRBD1 might be the D (5 bases). The germline V gene has CDR1 SGHNT and CDR2 YYREEE (reference sequence). The CDR3 runs to 13 residues. Trimming removed 6 bases from V and 4 bases from J, with 13 bases in between. As DNA, the CDR3 is TGTGCCAGCAACGTGGGGGGGAGCTATGGCTACACCTTC. It is translated as CASNVGGSYGYTF.

With respect to this clone: At one end, the junction sequence differs from germline, possibly due to a read error. The chain recombines TRBV11-2 with TRBJ2-1; D not resolved. The V gene's germline CDR1 is SGHAT and CDR2 FQNNGV. This CDR3 has 16 amino acids. CDR3 nucleotides: TGTGCCAGCAGCTCCACGCTAAGAGCTATCTACGATGAGCAGTTCTTC. Its protein is CASSSTLRAIYDEQFF.

This sequence joins TRBV18 and TRBJ2-5; no clear D. Deletions cut 8 bases from V and 1 base from J, with 11 bases between. The CDR3 runs to 13 residues. Germline lookup yields CDR1 KGHSH and CDR2 LQKENI. CDR3 sequence (DNA): TGTGCCAGCCTCTCAACCTTCCAAGAGACCCAGTACTTC. As protein: CASLSTFQETQYF.

The gene calls are TRBV4-1 and TRBJ1-1, with D possibly matching TRBD1 (5 bases). Looked up from germline, CDR1 is MGHRA and CDR2 is YSYEKL. The germline V and J ends were trimmed by 0 bases and 11 bases, with 19 bases remaining between them. The CDR3 contains 15 residues. CDR3 protein: CASSQDQGRPKAAFF. Written as DNA, the CDR3 is TGCGCCAGCAGCCAAGATCAGGGTAGACCCAAAGCTGCTTTCTTT.

The chain couples TRBV7-3 to TRBJ2-3, with TRBD2 matching over 7 bases. This CDR3 has 15 amino acids. From germline, CDR1 is SGHTA and CDR2 FQGTGA. J gave up 2 bases and V 6 bases, and 8 bases lay outside the gene matches. CDR3 loop: CASSPTGGNTDTQYF. The CDR3 coding sequence is TGTGCCAGCAGTCCGACGGGGGGAAACACAGATACGCAGTATTTT.

The chain is built from TRBV19 and TRBJ2-4, with 9 bases aligning to TRBD1. Trimming at V came to 9 bases and at J to 1 base, leaving 13 bases not matched to a gene. The CDR3 is 17 residues long. The germline V gene encodes CDR1 LNHDA and CDR2 SQIVND (reference sequence). The CDR3: CASPAPDRGSAKNIQYF. The CDR3 DNA follows: TGTGCCAGCCCGGCCCCGGACAGGGGTTCGGCCAAAAACATTCAGTACTTC.

The J gene is TRBJ1-3, the V gene TRBV23-1; D not certain. TRBV23-1 is reported as an ORF; its role is uncertain. The CDR3 is made up of 14 amino acids. The germline V and J ends were trimmed by 6 bases and 3 bases, with 12 bases remaining between them. In nucleotides, the CDR3 is TGCGCCAGCAGGCACCGAAGGTGTGGAAACACCATATATTTT. It codes for CASRHRRCGNTIYF.

This clone turned up a few times. This chain connects TRBV19 to TRBJ1-2; 7 nucleotides align to TRBD1. Germline-derived CDR1 and CDR2 are LNHDA and SQIVND (reference sequence). V trimming: 6 bases; J trimming: 8 bases; junction bases outside the gene matches: 9. The CDR3 sequence is 13 residues long. This CDR3 is CASSSTGILGYTF. DNA for the CDR3: TGTGCCAGTAGCTCGACAGGGATTTTAGGCTACACCTTC. Looking up the rest from reference TRBV19 and TRBJ1-2 gives the full variable domain: DGGITQSPKYLFRKEGQNVTLSCEQNLNHDAMYWYRQDPGQGLRLIYYSQIVNDFQKGDIAEGYSVSREKKESFPLTVTSAQKNPTAFYLCASSSTGILGYTFGSGTRLTVV.

This clone was found a few times. The rearrangement links TRBV2 to TRBJ2-7; 7 bases are shared with TRBD2. The J segment lost 5 bases and the V segment lost 3 bases, leaving 4 bases of the junction unmatched. The CDR3 contains 13 residues. CDR1 SNHLY and CDR2 FYNNEI come from the germline V gene. DNA for the CDR3: TGTGCCAGCAGTGAGTGGGGGGGGGACGAGCAGTACTTC. This codes for CASSEWGGDEQYF.

This clone was detected only a few times. This chain joins TRBV2 and TRBJ1-5; D is uncertain. Deletions cut 4 bases from V and 5 bases from J, with 15 bases between. Germline V CDR1 and CDR2: SNHLY, FYNNEI. The CDR3 loop spans 15 amino acids. CDR3 residues: CASSATSGKYQPQHF. The CDR3 DNA reads as TGTGCCAGCAGTGCTACATCAGGCAAGTATCAGCCCCAGCATTTT. Together with reference TRBV2 and TRBJ1-5, the CDR3 gives the full variable domain: EPEVTQTPSHQVTQMGQEVILRCVPISNHLYFYWYRQILGQKVEFLVSFYNNEISEKSEIFDDQFSVERPDGSNFTLKIRSTKLEDSAMYFCASSATSGKYQPQHFGDGTRLSIL.

This clone was picked up a small number of times. The chain carries TRBV19 and TRBJ1-5; 8 bases fit TRBD1. V was pared by 5 bases and J by 2 bases, with 8 bases of the junction left unmatched. The germline V gene encodes CDR1 LNHDA and CDR2 SQIVND (reference sequence). This CDR3 is built from 16 residues. The CDR3 spells CASSPGQGKGNQPQHF. The CDR3 coding sequence is TGTGCCAGTAGTCCAGGACAGGGAAAAGGCAATCAGCCCCAGCATTTT.

The chain employs TRBV6-1 and TRBJ1-3; D gene uncertain. This CDR3 is built from 13 residues. CDR1 MNHNS and CDR2 SASEGT come from the germline V gene. V shed 9 bases and J shed 0 bases, with 9 bases lying between them. The CDR3 DNA is TGTGCCAGTACGGCACTCTCTGGAAACACCATATATTTT. It yields the protein CASTALSGNTIYF.